The rows below give T cell receptor beta chains drawn from one sample of a study of blood T cell repertoires in COVID-19. Assay used: immunoSEQ multiplex PCR; TCRdb lists only in-frame clones, some missing. Here the sample spans 60,000 to 70,000 clones, roughly 85% being singletons. Source material: peripheral blood. These receptors all stem from a woman aged 60-75 years with acute or convalescent COVID-19. Both conserved end residues are part of each CDR3. The order of the fields is D gene, J gene, clone size, CDR3 length, V gene, CDR3 DNA, CDR3 protein. A D gene is named only where the DNA matches it firmly. Clone sizes are given selectively: once, few, many, or a class where the clone is expanded.

NA TRBJ1-2 NA 10 TRBV19 TGTGCCAGTAGAGGGGATGGCTACACCTTC CASRGDGYTF
NA TRBJ1-3 NA 17 TRBV11-2 TGTGCCAGCGGAAAATTAAGAGGCGCGGGCTCTGGAAACACCATATATTTT CASGKLRGAGSGNTIYF
TRBD2 TRBJ2-3 NA 15 TRBV7-2 TGTGCCAGCAGCTTATCCGCGGGGGGGCAAACCTCGCAGTATTTT CASSLSAGGQTSQYF
NA TRBJ1-5 NA 15 TRBV19 TGTGCCAGTAGCCCAGGGGTCACTAGCAATCAGCCCCAGCATTTT CASSPGVTSNQPQHF
TRBD2 TRBJ2-7 NA 19 TRBV4-1 TGCGCCAGCAGCCAAGATCAGCTAGCGGGGGTGAGAGGCTCCTACGAGCAGTACTTC CASSQDQLAGVRGSYEQYF
NA TRBJ1-6 once 14 TRBV27 TGTGCCAGCAGTTTTCGGTCCTATAATTCACCCCTCCACTTT CASSFRSYNSPLHF
NA TRBJ1-5 NA 14 TRBV6-6 TGTGCCAGCAGTTACCTAACAGGGAATCAGCCCCAGCATTTT CASSYLTGNQPQHF
TRBD1 TRBJ2-2 few 16 TRBV5-1 TGCGCCAGCAGCTTTAAGGGGACAGGGGTTACCGGGGAGCTGTTTTTT CASSFKGTGVTGELFF
NA TRBJ2-7 NA 17 TRBV7-6 TGTGCCAGCAGCTTAGGCGCTGCCGCGCAATACGGCTACGAGCAGTACTTC CASSLGAAAQYGYEQYF
TRBD2 TRBJ2-1 NA 17 TRBV15 TGTGCCACCAGCAGAGATCAGGGGACTAGCGGGTACAATGAGCAGTTCTTC CATSRDQGTSGYNEQFF
TRBD1 TRBJ1-2 NA 15 TRBV5-4 TGTGCCAGCAGCCCCGAGGACAGGGTCGGCTATGGCTACACCTTC CASSPEDRVGYGYTF
NA TRBJ2-3 NA 17 TRBV6-1 TGTGCCAGCAGTGAGGGTGGGGGGAGCACCTACACAGATACGCAGTATTTT CASSEGGGSTYTDTQYF
NA TRBJ1-5 few 13 TRBV6-7 TGTGCCAGCACTCAATTGCGGGGGGTTAGCTGGCATTTT CASTQLRGVSWHF
NA TRBJ1-2 NA 15 TRBV7-9 TGTGCCAGCAGCTTAGCCGAGAGGCCCGTCAATGGCTACACCTTC CASSLAERPVNGYTF
NA TRBJ1-1 NA 13 TRBV10-1 TGCGCCAGCAGTCCCGAGAGGGACACTGAAGCTTTCTTT CASSPERDTEAFF
TRBD2 TRBJ2-7 NA 15 TRBV9 TGTGCCAGCAGCGTAGGGCCAGGGACTAACTACGAGCAGTACTTC CASSVGPGTNYEQYF
NA TRBJ1-5 NA 15 TRBV21-1 TGTGCCAGCAGCTTCCCACAGGGGCCCGGTCAGCCCCAGCATTTT CASSFPQGPGQPQHF
TRBD1 TRBJ1-2 NA 14 TRBV4-1 TGCGCCAGCAGCCAATCCGGGACAGGATATGGCTACACCTTC CASSQSGTGYGYTF
TRBD1 TRBJ1-3 NA 14 TRBV28 TGTGCCAGCAGACAGGGGGGTTTTTCGAACACCATATATTTT CASRQGGFSNTIYF
NA TRBJ1-1 NA 15 TRBV6-5 TGTGCCAGCAGTCTTACTTGGGAGGGTGGCACTGAAGCTTTCTTT CASSLTWEGGTEAFF
TRBD2 TRBJ2-1 NA 17 TRBV7-2 TGTGCCAGCAGTATTACTAGCGGGGGACACTCCTACAATGAGCAGTTCTTC CASSITSGGHSYNEQFF
NA TRBJ2-1 NA 13 TRBV15 TGTGCCACCAGCAGGGCCGGGGTAAATGAGCAGTTCTTC CATSRAGVNEQFF
TRBD1 TRBJ2-7 NA 17 TRBV5-6 TGTGCCAGCAGCTTGGTGTTTCGGACAGGCAACCCCTACGAGCAGTACTTC CASSLVFRTGNPYEQYF
NA TRBJ1-2 NA 13 TRBV7-9 TGTGCCAGCAGCCCGGACAGTAGGATGGGCTACACCTTC CASSPDSRMGYTF
NA TRBJ2-5 NA 15 TRBV7-3 TGTGCCAGCAGCTTAACCCCAGGGACAATTAAGACCCAGTACTTC CASSLTPGTIKTQYF
NA TRBJ1-5 NA 15 TRBV28 TGTGCCAGCAGTTCCGCCGGGGTTAGTAATCAGCCCCAGCATTTT CASSSAGVSNQPQHF
NA TRBJ2-7 NA 12 TRBV12-3/TRBV12-4 TGTGCCAGCAGTTCGGGGTCCTACGAGCAGTACTTC CASSSGSYEQYF
TRBD2 TRBJ2-7 NA 16 TRBV6-2/TRBV6-3 TGTGCCAGCAGTTCGCACCTTGGGACTAGCGTCAACGAGCAGTACTTC CASSSHLGTSVNEQYF
TRBD1 TRBJ2-3 NA 13 TRBV5-4 TGTGCCAGCAGCTTGACAGGGGGAGATACGCAGTATTTT CASSLTGGDTQYF
TRBD1 TRBJ1-4 NA 15 TRBV2 TGTGCCAGCAGGGACAGGGGGTATTTGGATGAAAAACTGTTTTTT CASRDRGYLDEKLFF
NA TRBJ1-3 NA 13 TRBV30 TGTGCCTGGAGTGTCAGGGGTCGAAACACCATATATTTT CAWSVRGRNTIYF
TRBD1 TRBJ1-2 once 18 TRBV6-9 TGTGCCATCCGATATGAACCGGGACAGGGGAGATTCGAATGTGGCTACACCTTC CAIRYEPGQGRFECGYTF
NA TRBJ1-5 NA 14 TRBV15 TGTGCCACCAGCCCAACAGTAAACAATCAGCCCCAGCATTTT CATSPTVNNQPQHF
NA TRBJ2-1 NA 16 TRBV28 TGTGCCAGCAGCGATACTCGTCGACAGTCCTACAATGAGCAGTTCTTC CASSDTRRQSYNEQFF
NA TRBJ2-5 NA 14 TRBV6-6 TGTGCCAGCAGTTACTCGAACAGGGAAGAGACCCAGTACTTC CASSYSNREETQYF
NA TRBJ2-1 NA 13 TRBV2 TGTGCCAGCAGTGAAGGAGCGCAATGGGAGCAGTTCTTC CASSEGAQWEQFF
NA TRBJ2-7 once 14 TRBV4-1 TGCGCCAGCAGCCAGGAACAGGGGAGGTACGAGCAGTACTTC CASSQEQGRYEQYF
NA TRBJ2-2 NA 16 TRBV4-1 TGCGCCAGCAGCCAAGATTTGCAGGCAGGGACCGGGGAGCTGTTTTTT CASSQDLQAGTGELFF
NA TRBJ2-7 NA 14 TRBV3-1/TRBV3-2 TGTGCCAGCAGCCAAGCCCGACAGGGAGGCGAGCAGTACTTC CASSQARQGGEQYF